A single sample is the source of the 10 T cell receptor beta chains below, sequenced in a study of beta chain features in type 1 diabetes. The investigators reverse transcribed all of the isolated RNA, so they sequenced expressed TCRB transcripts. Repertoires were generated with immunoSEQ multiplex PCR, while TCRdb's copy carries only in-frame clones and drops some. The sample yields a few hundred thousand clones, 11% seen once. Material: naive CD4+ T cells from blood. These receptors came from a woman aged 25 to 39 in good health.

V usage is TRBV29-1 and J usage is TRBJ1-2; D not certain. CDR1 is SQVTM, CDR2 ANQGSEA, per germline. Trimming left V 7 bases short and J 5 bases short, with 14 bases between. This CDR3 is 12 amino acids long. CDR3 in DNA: TGCAGCGCCCGATGGGGAGAGTATGGCTACACCTTC. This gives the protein CSARWGEYGYTF.

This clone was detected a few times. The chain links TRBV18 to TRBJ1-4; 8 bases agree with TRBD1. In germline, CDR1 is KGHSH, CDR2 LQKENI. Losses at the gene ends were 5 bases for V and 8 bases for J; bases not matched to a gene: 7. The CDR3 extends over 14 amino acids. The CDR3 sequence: CASSAGQGDEKLFF. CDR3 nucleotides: TGTGCCAGCTCAGCCGGACAGGGTGACGAAAAACTGTTTTTT.

DNA for the CDR3: TGTGCCAGCTCACCGGGACAGGGGTGGAACACTGAAGCTTTCTTT. This gives the protein CASSPGQGWNTEAFF. The chain carries TRBV18 and TRBJ1-1; 10 bases fit TRBD1. Trimming took 3 bases from V and 1 from J; bases not matched to a gene: 2. Germline-derived CDR1 and CDR2 are KGHSH and LQKENI. The CDR3 has 15 residues.

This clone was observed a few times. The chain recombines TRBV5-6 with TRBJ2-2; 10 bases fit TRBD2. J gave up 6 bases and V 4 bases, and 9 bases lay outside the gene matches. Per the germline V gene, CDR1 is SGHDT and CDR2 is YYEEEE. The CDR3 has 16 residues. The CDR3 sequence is CASSPVAGGPPGELFF. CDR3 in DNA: TGTGCCAGCAGCCCGGTAGCGGGAGGCCCACCCGGGGAGCTGTTTTTT.

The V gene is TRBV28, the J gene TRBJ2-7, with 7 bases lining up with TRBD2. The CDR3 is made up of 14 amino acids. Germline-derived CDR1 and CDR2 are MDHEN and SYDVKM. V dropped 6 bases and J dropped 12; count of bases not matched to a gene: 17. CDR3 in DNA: TGTGCCAGCAGCCCCCCCCCTCCTCGGACTAGTCTGTACTTC. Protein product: CASSPPPPRTSLYF. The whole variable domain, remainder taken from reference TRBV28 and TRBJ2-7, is DVKVTQSSRYLVKRTGEKVFLECVQDMDHENMFWYRQDPGLGLRLIYFSYDVKMKEKGDIPEGYSVSREKKERFSLILESASTNQTSMYLCASSPPPPRTSLYFGPGTRLTVT.

The DNA of the CDR3 is TGTGCCAGCAGCTTAGAGGGAGGTCAAGCTTTCTTT. It specifies CASSLEGGQAFF. This chain uses TRBV7-9 with TRBJ1-1; D unresolved. Germline V gene sequence: CDR1 SEHNR, CDR2 FQNEAQ (reference sequence). The V gene lost 1 base and the J gene lost 9 bases, with 9 bases spanning the gap. This CDR3 has 12 amino acids. The full variable domain, in which reference TRBV7-9 and TRBJ1-1 provide the parts outside the CDR3, is DTGVSQNPRHKITKRGQNVTFRCDPISEHNRLYWYRQTLGQGPEFLTYFQNEAQLEKSRLLSDRFSAERPKGSFSTLEIQRTEQGDSAMYLCASSLEGGQAFFGQGTRLTVV.

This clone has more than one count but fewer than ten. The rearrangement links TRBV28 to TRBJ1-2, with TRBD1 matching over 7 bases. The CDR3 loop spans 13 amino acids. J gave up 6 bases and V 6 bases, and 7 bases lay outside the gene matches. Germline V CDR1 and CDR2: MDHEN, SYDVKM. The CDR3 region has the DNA TGTGCCAGCAGCCAAACAGGGGTCCATGGCTACACCTTC. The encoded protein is CASSQTGVHGYTF.

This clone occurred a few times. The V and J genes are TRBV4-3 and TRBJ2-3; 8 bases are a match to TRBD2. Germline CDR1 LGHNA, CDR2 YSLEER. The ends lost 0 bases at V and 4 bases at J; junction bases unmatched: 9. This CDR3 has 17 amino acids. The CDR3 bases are TGCGCCAGCAGCCAAGATCTAGGTGTAGCGGGACCAGATACGCAGTATTTT. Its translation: CASSQDLGVAGPDTQYF.

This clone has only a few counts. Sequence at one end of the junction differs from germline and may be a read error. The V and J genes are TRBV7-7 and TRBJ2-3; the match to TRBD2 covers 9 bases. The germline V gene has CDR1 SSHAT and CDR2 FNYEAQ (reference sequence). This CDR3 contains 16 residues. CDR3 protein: CASSVGTSRRTDTQYF. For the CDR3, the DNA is TGTGCTAGCAGCGTGGGGACTAGCAGACGCACAGATACGCAGTATTTT.

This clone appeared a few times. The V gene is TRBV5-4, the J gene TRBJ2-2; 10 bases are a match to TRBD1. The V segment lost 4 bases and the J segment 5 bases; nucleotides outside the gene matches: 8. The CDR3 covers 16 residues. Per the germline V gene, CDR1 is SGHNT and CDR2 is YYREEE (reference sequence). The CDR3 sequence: CASSRDRGGGTGELFF. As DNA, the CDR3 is TGTGCCAGCAGCCGGGACAGGGGCGGGGGGACCGGGGAGCTGTTTTTT.